These 19 T cell receptor beta chains came from one sample sequenced in a study of shared clonotypes between healthy human individuals. Profiled with immunoSEQ multiplex PCR; TCRdb holds only in-frame clones, not every one. This sample has around 750,000 clones, with about 74% found just once. Sequencing was performed on memory CD4+ T cells sorted from blood. The subset here: CD45RA-negative fraction. Receptor source: a woman in her 30s in good health.

The chain joins TRBV27 to TRBJ2-1; D is ambiguous. Germline values: CDR1 MNHEY, CDR2 SMNVEV (reference sequence). V lost 3 bases to trimming and J lost 9 bases, with 12 bases between them. CDR3 length: 13 amino acids. CDR3 nucleotide sequence: TGTGCCAGCAGTTTTATTGAATCCGGTGAGCAGTTCTTC. It encodes CASSFIESGEQFF.

The chain carries TRBV18 and TRBJ2-7; D call uncertain. Germline CDR1 and CDR2: KGHSH and LQKENI. V was clipped by 7 bases and J by 0 bases, with 10 bases between them. The CDR3 consists of 13 residues. The CDR3 region is CASFLGDSYEQYF. The CDR3 DNA sequence: TGTGCCAGCTTTCTCGGAGACTCCTACGAGCAGTACTTC. Looking up the rest from reference TRBV18 and TRBJ2-7 gives the full variable domain: NAGVMQNPRHLVRRRGQEARLRCSPMKGHSHVYWYRQLPEEGLKFMVYLQKENIIDESGMPKERFSAEFPKEGPSILRIQQVVRGDSAAYFCASFLGDSYEQYFGPGTRLTVT.

J is TRBJ2-3 and V is TRBV7-2; D possibly corresponds to TRBD2 (5 bases). Between the trimmed V and J ends, which lost 2 bases and 3 bases, there was a span of 18 bases. The CDR3 runs 17 residues. Germline CDR1 SGHTA, CDR2 FQGNSA. Here the CDR3 DNA reads TGTGCCAGCAGCTTAATCGGTTCCAGCGGAGGTACAGATACGCAGTATTTT. Residues: CASSLIGSSGGTDTQYF.

Many counts were recorded for this clone. The chain combines TRBV5-4 with TRBJ1-1; tentative D call: TRBD1 (6 bases). The CDR3 loop spans 14 amino acids. CDR1 and CDR2 from the germline V gene are SGHNT and YYREEE (reference sequence). The V end lost 7 bases, the J end lost 3 bases, and 16 bases lay between the germline ends. In DNA form, the CDR3 reads TGTGCCAGCGGTGTCCGGGGGCGGGACACTGAAGCTTTCTTT. Its translation: CASGVRGRDTEAFF.

In this sample, this clone turned up once. The rearrangement uses TRBV5-1 and TRBJ2-1, with 9 bases identical to TRBD2. The CDR3 has 16 amino acids. Germline lookup yields CDR1 SGHRS and CDR2 YFSETQ. Trimming cost V 7 bases and J 5 bases; bases outside gene matches: 13. CDR3 residues: CASSPRAGGRNNEQFF. CDR3 DNA sequence: TGCGCCAGCTCCCCCAGGGCGGGAGGGAGGAACAATGAGCAGTTCTTC.

The gene calls are TRBV7-9 and TRBJ1-2; D is uncertain. The CDR3 totals 13 residues. Trimming took off 1 base at V and 9 bases at J, with 12 bases between the two ends. Germline V gene lookup returns CDR1 SEHNR and CDR2 FQNEAQ (reference sequence). CDR3 region: CASSLEWVRSYTF. In DNA, the CDR3 is TGTGCCAGCAGCTTAGAGTGGGTTCGTAGCTACACCTTC.

This chain links TRBV5-1 with TRBJ2-7, with 8 bases identical to TRBD2. Germline V gene lookup returns CDR1 SGHRS and CDR2 YFSETQ. J lost 4 bases, V lost 2 bases, and 5 bases had no gene match. CDR3 size: 14 residues. CDR3 residues: CASSFGAGVYEQYF. Written as DNA, the CDR3 is TGCGCCAGCAGCTTCGGAGCGGGAGTGTACGAGCAGTACTTC.

V is TRBV5-1 and J is TRBJ1-5, with a possible D match to TRBD1 (5 bases). The V and J ends lost 4 bases and 2 bases respectively, with 13 bases between them. This CDR3 spans 15 amino acids. The germline V gene has CDR1 SGHRS and CDR2 YFSETQ. Here the CDR3 reads CASSMEGSGNQPQHF. The CDR3 region has the DNA TGCGCCAGCAGCATGGAGGGGTCAGGCAATCAGCCCCAGCATTTT. Based on the CDR3 plus reference TRBV5-1 and TRBJ1-5, the full variable domain is KAGVTQTPRYLIKTRGQQVTLSCSPISGHRSVSWYQQTPGQGLQFLFEYFSETQRNKGNFPGRFSGRQFSNSRSEMNVSTLELGDSALYLCASSMEGSGNQPQHFGDGTRLSIL.

The V and J genes are TRBV25-1 and TRBJ2-7; 12 bases match TRBD2. Germline CDR1 is MGHDK and CDR2 is SYGVNS. Losses at the gene ends were 5 bases for V and 6 bases for J; bases not matched to a gene: 5. The length of the CDR3 is 14 residues. The CDR3 protein is CASSTSSGRAEQYF. CDR3 in DNA: TGTGCCAGCAGTACTTCTAGCGGGAGGGCCGAGCAGTACTTC.

This clone has just one count. This chain links TRBV7-6 with TRBJ2-1; 10 bases match TRBD2. Germline CDR1 is SGHVS and CDR2 is FNYEAQ. The CDR3 consists of 17 residues. With 5 bases clipped from V and 0 bases from J, the junction kept 7 bases outside the gene matches. The CDR3 nucleotides read TGTGCCAGCAGCACTGGGACTAGCGTGAGCTCCTACAATGAGCAGTTCTTC. It translates to CASSTGTSVSSYNEQFF.

This chain links TRBV29-1 with TRBJ2-3, with no clear D. Germline values: CDR1 SQVTM, CDR2 ANQGSEA. Trimming shortened V by 7 bases and J by 4 bases, and 15 bases separated the two germline ends. CDR3 length: 13 residues. The CDR3 DNA reads as TGCAGCGCAACAAAGGCCGAACCAGATACGCAGTATTTT. Translating gives CSATKAEPDTQYF.

The table lists this clone with many counts. This same CDR3 is encoded by further DNA sequences in the sample. The chain carries TRBV27 and TRBJ1-5; TRBD1 matches at 7 bases. Germline loops: CDR1 MNHEY, CDR2 SMNVEV (reference sequence). The CDR3 has 16 amino acids. The trim removed 6 bases at V and 2 bases at J, leaving 10 bases unmatched. The CDR3 loop is CASRPGQGGRNQPQHF. Here the CDR3 DNA reads TGTGCCAGCAGGCCCGGGCAGGGGGGTCGCAATCAGCCCCAGCATTTT.

The V gene is TRBV18, the J gene TRBJ2-7, with no clear D. This CDR3 is built from 14 residues. V was cut by 3 bases and J by 0 bases, with 9 bases left in between. Germline V lookup: CDR1 KGHSH, CDR2 LQKENI. CDR3 protein: CASSPLSSSYEQYF. CDR3 sequence (DNA): TGTGCCAGCTCACCGCTCAGTTCCTCCTACGAGCAGTACTTC. The entire variable domain, with the rest obtained from reference TRBV18 and TRBJ2-7, is as follows: NAGVMQNPRHLVRRRGQEARLRCSPMKGHSHVYWYRQLPEEGLKFMVYLQKENIIDESGMPKERFSAEFPKEGPSILRIQQVVRGDSAAYFCASSPLSSSYEQYFGPGTRLTVT.

The J gene is TRBJ2-1, the V gene TRBV18, with no clear D. Germline V gives CDR1 KGHSH, CDR2 LQKENI. The V end lost 4 bases, the J end lost 8 bases, and 12 bases lay between the germline ends. The CDR3 length is 13 residues. CDR3 DNA sequence: TGTGCCAGCTCACAGCTCAGGATCGATGAGCAGTTCTTC. Translation: CASSQLRIDEQFF.

The chain combines TRBV30 with TRBJ2-5; D is unclear. This CDR3 comprises 12 residues. Trimming stripped 4 bases from V and 2 bases from J, with 8 bases between. In germline, CDR1 is GTSNPN, CDR2 SVGIG (reference sequence). The CDR3 DNA reads as TGTGCCTGGACCATTACGCAAGAGACCCAGTACTTC. It is translated as CAWTITQETQYF. Complete variable domain (other parts from reference TRBV30 and TRBJ2-5): SQTIHQWPATLVQPVGSPLSLECTVEGTSNPNLYWYRQAAGRGLQLLFYSVGIGQISSEVPQNLSASRPQDRQFILSSKKLLLSDSGFYLCAWTITQETQYFGPGTRLLVL.

The chain has TRBV2 and TRBJ1-5; the D gene is possibly TRBD1 (6 bases). The CDR3 runs to 14 residues. Trimming left V 3 bases short and J 6 bases short, with 12 bases between. CDR1 and CDR2 (germline): SNHLY, FYNNEI. CDR3 sequence (DNA): TGTGCCAGCAGTGATTCGCCCAGGGGTCAGCCCCAGCATTTT. Translation: CASSDSPRGQPQHF.

The gene calls are TRBV5-4 and TRBJ2-5; 7 bases align to TRBD2. The CDR3 has 14 amino acids. CDR1 SGHNT and CDR2 YYREEE come from the germline V gene (reference sequence). V shed 0 bases, J shed 3 bases, and the junction held 2 bases outside the gene matches. CDR3 in DNA: TGTGCCAGCAGCTTGGTTACTAGCGAAGAGACCCAGTACTTC. This encodes CASSLVTSEETQYF. The full variable domain, with the rest looked up from reference TRBV5-4 and TRBJ2-5, is ETGVTQSPTHLIKTRGQQVTLRCSSQSGHNTVSWYQQALGQGPQFIFQYYREEENGRGNFPPRFSGLQFPNYSSELNVNALELDDSALYLCASSLVTSEETQYFGPGTRLLVL.

V is TRBV27 and J is TRBJ1-2; unclear D gene. Germline V gives CDR1 MNHEY, CDR2 SMNVEV (reference sequence). Trimming left V 5 bases short and J 7 bases short, with 20 bases between. The CDR3 consists of 15 residues. CDR3 bases: TGTGCCAGCAGTCCCTCGTTCGTGGAGGCTCTTGGCTACACCTTC. It translates to CASSPSFVEALGYTF.

The J gene is TRBJ1-4, the V gene TRBV19; D not resolved. The V end lost 5 bases, the J end lost 6 bases, and 16 bases lay between the germline ends. In germline, CDR1 is LNHDA, CDR2 SQIVND (reference sequence). This CDR3 is 15 amino acids long. The CDR3 DNA sequence: TGTGCCAGTAGTGGCTCCCGAGGGAGTTATGAAAAACTGTTTTTT. Its translation: CASSGSRGSYEKLFF.